Here is one T cell receptor beta chain with its context. This clonotype was seen a few times. This clone's antigen is unknown. Nothing much larger sits one base from this clone, and base qualities are not available. The sample's time point, from its label and the paper: sample taken at primary tumor resection. Whole RNA extracted from tumor and nontumor lung tissue, or from cryopreserved PBMC samples, was used for TCR sequencing without cell sorting. Samples were obtained from over 70 patients with early-stage, untreated non-small cell lung cancer from the lung TRACERx cohort. A patient was chosen for TCR sequencing only when enough RNA was available from at least two tumor regions. Library creation used 5' RACE. The instrument was a NextSeq 500. The TCR library protocol attached a unique molecular identifier to each TCR cDNA molecule to allow correction of PCR and sequencing errors. In the source study's methods: TCR identification, UMI-based error correction and CDR3 extraction were performed with Decombinator tools. Expanded TCRs were defined as those above a frequency of 2 per 1,000, corresponding to the top 1% of the tumor frequency distribution. Renyi diversity was computed with the R vegan package after each repertoire had been subsampled 100 times to 5,000 TCRs. CDR3 similarity networks were built from amino acid triplet string-kernel similarity, with CDR3s being connected when pairwise similarity was above 0.82. The public reads were run again by TCRdb, first through fastp at Q25 and then through MiXCR, and only productive beta chains were kept. All rows with the same CDR3 protein become a single entry with the most common DNA and genes. It is TCRdb's table, rather than the study itself, that gives the V and J calls and clone size. This sample has about 36,000 distinct CDR3 sequences in its table, and around 5% of those were observed once. The ten largest clones add up to more than 25% of the sample.

V is pared back by 4 bases and J by 1 base, with 10 bases lying between the germline termini. Taken from the germline V gene (reference sequence), the CDR1 and CDR2 loops are SGHAT and FQDESV. The CDR3, from cysteine to phenylalanine, totals 14 residues. Of all the DNA, just the CDR3 is kept, 42 bases in frame from base 1. The data belong to a study of spatial heterogeneity in lung cancer (dated by TCRdb to the late 2010s). General notes on the study: Beta-chain transcripts were consistently detected in greater numbers than alpha-chain transcripts, which likely reflects a higher abundance of beta-chain transcripts. In the raw uncorrected reads, each unique combination of TCR and UMI appeared on average more than ten times. The study quantitatively compared TCR alpha and beta repertoires across multiple tumor regions, matched nontumor lung and blood in non-small cell lung cancer. Nonsynonymous mutation counts, determined by whole-exome sequencing of tumor tissue, were related to features of the TCR repertoire. Both alpha and beta chains were TCR-sequenced in samples taken at surgery, namely 220 tumor regions, roughly 64 matched nontumor lung samples and about 52 PBMC samples.

Summary of the overall study and its limitations: Ubiquitous expanded tumor TCRs showed up in blood more often at tumor resection than at routine follow-up. Additional single-cell paired TCR alpha and beta sequencing was considered necessary to confirm, at a functional level, the hypothesis that regional TCRs recognize regional mutations.

The specimen was PBMCs, collected at surgery. The rearranged segments are TRBV11-1 and TRBJ1-1, with the D gene uncertain. The clonotype originates from a female donor with early-stage non-small cell lung cancer. This receptor carries the CDR3 CASSSWTANTEAFF. Here is the DNA: TGTGCCAGCAGCTCCTGGACGGCGAACACTGAAGCTTTCTTT. Joined to the reference TRBV11-1 and TRBJ1-1 proteins, this CDR3 gives the full variable domain: EAEVAQSPRYKITEKSQAVAFWCDPISGHATLYWYRQILGQGPELLVQFQDESVVDDSQLPKDRFSAERLKGVDSTLKIQPAELGDSAMYLCASSSWTANTEAFFGQGTRLTVV.